A single sample gave rise to the 18 T cell receptor beta chains below, sequenced in a study of beta chain features in type 1 diabetes. All of the isolated RNA was reverse transcribed, so expressed TCRB transcripts were sequenced. Sequencing was performed with immunoSEQ multiplex PCR; in TCRdb, only in-frame clones are kept and a portion is missing. Counted here are roughly 350,000 clones, about 11% occurring once; the ten biggest clones make up 0.015%. The sequenced material came from naive CD4+ T cells from blood. The receptors originated from a woman in her thirties in good health.

In its sample, this clone was seen a few times. This chain uses TRBV7-3 with TRBJ2-7; D might be TRBD1 (6 bases). The CDR3 loop spans 14 amino acids. CDR1 is SGHTA, CDR2 FQGTGA, per germline. The germline V and J ends were trimmed by 1 base and 5 bases, with 12 bases remaining between them. The CDR3 loop reads CASSLRQGNNEQYF. The CDR3 DNA follows: TGTGCCAGCAGCTTAAGGCAGGGGAACAACGAGCAGTACTTC.

This chain links TRBV2 with TRBJ1-5; D is unresolved. V lost 7 bases and J lost 0, with 13 bases in between. Germline loops: CDR1 SNHLY, CDR2 FYNNEI. The CDR3 has 15 amino acids. The CDR3, as DNA: TGTGCCAGCACAACTGACGGACTTAGCAATCAGCCCCAGCATTTT. Translated, it gives CASTTDGLSNQPQHF.

The CDR3 coding sequence is TGCAGCGTTTTAACGGGATGGGCCAACGTCCTGACTTTC. This translates into CSVLTGWANVLTF. V is TRBV29-1 and J is TRBJ2-6; possible D gene TRBD2, 5 bases. Trimming left V 5 bases short and J 5 bases short, with 10 bases between. The CDR3 runs to 13 residues. Germline values: CDR1 SQVTM, CDR2 ANQGSEA.

This clone appeared a few times. The chain couples TRBV7-9 to TRBJ2-5; TRBD2 might be the D (5 bases). The CDR3 spans 15 residues. The germline gives CDR1 SEHNR, CDR2 FQNEAQ (reference sequence). V lost 2 bases, J lost 5 bases, and 15 bases lay in between. CDR3 residues: CASSLKSRDVETQYF. The CDR3 DNA reads TGTGCCAGCAGCTTAAAGAGTCGGGATGTCGAGACCCAGTACTTC.

This sequence joins TRBV28 and TRBJ1-1; D is unclear. Germline V gene lookup returns CDR1 MDHEN and CDR2 SYDVKM. The CDR3 is 16 amino acids. The V and J ends lost 6 bases and 1 base respectively, with 18 bases between them. This chain's CDR3 is CASRAPPGAKNTEAFF. For the CDR3, the DNA is TGTGCCAGCAGAGCACCGCCGGGAGCAAAGAACACTGAAGCTTTCTTT.

Written as DNA, the CDR3 is TGTGCCAGCAGCTTAATAGCGGGAGGGGGGAATGAGCAGTTCTTC. This gives the protein CASSLIAGGGNEQFF. J is TRBJ2-1 and V is TRBV7-3; TRBD2 aligns across 11 bases. Germline assignment: CDR1 SGHTA and CDR2 FQGTGA. V was clipped by 1 base and J by 7 bases; unmatched bases: 3. The CDR3 has 15 amino acids.

The J gene is TRBJ2-5, the V gene TRBV5-1; perhaps TRBD1 as D (6 bases). V lost 2 bases, J lost 2 bases, and 13 bases lay in between. Germline assignment: CDR1 SGHRS and CDR2 YFSETQ. This CDR3 comprises 15 residues. This chain's CDR3 is CASSFFPDRQETQYF. CDR3 DNA sequence: TGCGCCAGCAGCTTCTTCCCGGACAGACAAGAGACCCAGTACTTC.

This clone was counted only a few times. The chain links TRBV29-1 to TRBJ2-1; 11 bases are shared with TRBD2. Germline CDR1 and CDR2: SQVTM and ANQGSEA. The length of the CDR3 is 16 residues. V lost 4 bases to trimming and J lost 3 bases; unmatched junction nucleotides: 8. CDR3 loop: CSVVFSGRAFYNEQFF. Here the CDR3 DNA reads TGCAGCGTTGTGTTTAGCGGGAGGGCCTTCTACAATGAGCAGTTCTTC.

This clone was seen only a few times. The chain carries TRBV29-1 and TRBJ1-5; D not certain. V lost 4 bases and J 5 bases, leaving 18 bases between the germline ends. The germline gives CDR1 SQVTM, CDR2 ANQGSEA. This CDR3 has 15 amino acids. CDR3 amino acids: CSVAIGGSVDQPQHF. The CDR3 region has the DNA TGCAGCGTTGCTATAGGCGGGTCCGTCGATCAGCCCCAGCATTTT.

There are a few counts of this clone. The rearrangement joins TRBV18 to TRBJ2-3; possibly TRBD2 for D (5 bases). Germline V gene lookup returns CDR1 KGHSH and CDR2 LQKENI. V shed 5 bases and J shed 2 bases, with 8 bases lying between them. The CDR3 consists of 13 residues. The CDR3: CASSARDTDTQYF. The DNA of the CDR3 is TGTGCCAGCTCAGCCCGGGACACAGATACGCAGTATTTT.

The rearrangement links TRBV11-2 to TRBJ2-1; the match to TRBD2 covers 8 bases. Trimming took 2 bases from V and 9 from J; bases not matched to a gene: 6. The CDR3 is made up of 14 amino acids. The V gene's germline CDR1 is SGHAT and CDR2 FQNNGV. The CDR3 region has the DNA TGTGCCAGCAGCTTACGGGAGGGCCTAGGTGAGCAGTTCTTC. This sequence encodes CASSLREGLGEQFF.

The chain uses TRBV28 and TRBJ1-2; no reliable D call. Germline V gene lookup returns CDR1 MDHEN and CDR2 SYDVKM. The V and J ends lost 8 bases and 7 bases respectively, with 11 bases between them. CDR3 length: 11 amino acids. The CDR3 sequence is CASFRHGGYTF. In DNA, the CDR3 is TGTGCCAGCTTCAGGCACGGTGGCTACACCTTC.

This clone was seen a few times. The V gene is TRBV30, the J gene TRBJ1-1; D gene unclear. The CDR3 spans 12 residues. Germline CDR1 is GTSNPN and CDR2 is SVGIG (reference sequence). V lost 1 base, J lost 1 base, and 4 bases lay in between. CDR3 region: CAWSAGNTEAFF. CDR3 DNA: TGTGCCTGGAGTGCGGGGAACACTGAAGCTTTCTTT.

This clone has only a few counts. The genes are TRBV7-2 and TRBJ2-5, with a tentative D call TRBD2 (5 bases). Per the germline V gene, CDR1 is SGHTA and CDR2 is FQGNSA. The V end lost 1 base, the J end lost 4 bases, and 13 bases lay between the germline ends. The CDR3 has 15 residues. This CDR3 is CASSLEGVRRETQYF. The DNA for the CDR3 is TGTGCCAGCAGCTTAGAGGGAGTTAGGAGAGAGACCCAGTACTTC.

The J gene is TRBJ2-2, the V gene TRBV2; D is ambiguous. V lost 4 bases and J lost 5, with 5 bases in between. This CDR3 spans 12 amino acids. Germline lookup yields CDR1 SNHLY and CDR2 FYNNEI. The CDR3 loop reads CASSVSTGELFF. In DNA, the CDR3 is TGTGCCAGCAGTGTTTCGACCGGGGAGCTGTTTTTT.

This clone has more than one count but fewer than ten. The rearrangement joins TRBV5-4 to TRBJ2-1, with 7 bases identical to TRBD2. CDR3 length equals 14 residues. V was pared by 0 bases and J by 7 bases, with 4 bases of the junction left unmatched. Germline-derived CDR1 and CDR2 are SGHNT and YYREEE (reference sequence). CDR3: CASSLGLASNEQFF. In nucleotides, the CDR3 is TGTGCCAGCAGCTTGGGACTAGCTTCAAATGAGCAGTTCTTC.

Only a few counts were recorded for this clone. The rearrangement joins TRBV11-1 to TRBJ2-3; TRBD2 matches at 14 bases. The V gene's germline CDR1 is SGHAT and CDR2 FQDESV (reference sequence). The CDR3 is 16 amino acids. The junction had 3 bases not matched to a gene; V was cut back by 4 bases and J by 3 bases. CDR3 in DNA: TGTGCCAGCAGCTCGGGACTAGCGGGAGATACAGATACGCAGTATTTT. Translating it yields CASSSGLAGDTDTQYF.

The chain has TRBV4-2 and TRBJ2-2, with D perhaps matching TRBD2 (7 bases). This CDR3 comprises 16 residues. Germline-derived CDR1 and CDR2 are LGHNA and YNFKEQ. Deletions cut 0 bases from V and 5 bases from J, with 13 bases between. Here the CDR3 reads CASSQDGGGLTGELFF. CDR3 DNA sequence: TGTGCCAGCAGCCAAGACGGCGGGGGCCTTACCGGGGAGCTGTTTTTT.